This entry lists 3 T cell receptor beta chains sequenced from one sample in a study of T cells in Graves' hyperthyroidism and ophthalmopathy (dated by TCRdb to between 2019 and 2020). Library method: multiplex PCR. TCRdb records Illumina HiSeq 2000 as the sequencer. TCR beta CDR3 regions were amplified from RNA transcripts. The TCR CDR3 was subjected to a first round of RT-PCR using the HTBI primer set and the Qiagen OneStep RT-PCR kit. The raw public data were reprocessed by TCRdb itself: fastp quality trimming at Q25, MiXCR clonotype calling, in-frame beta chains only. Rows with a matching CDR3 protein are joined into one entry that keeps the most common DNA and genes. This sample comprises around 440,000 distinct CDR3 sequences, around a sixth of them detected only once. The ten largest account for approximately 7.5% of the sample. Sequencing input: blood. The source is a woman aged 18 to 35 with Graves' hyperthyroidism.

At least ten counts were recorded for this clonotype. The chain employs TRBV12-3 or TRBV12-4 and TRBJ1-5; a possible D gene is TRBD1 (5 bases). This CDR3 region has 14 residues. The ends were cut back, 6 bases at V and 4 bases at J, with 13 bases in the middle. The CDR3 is CASRPNRGNQPQHF. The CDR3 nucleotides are TGTGCCAGCAGGCCCAATCGGGGGAATCAGCCCCAGCATTTT.

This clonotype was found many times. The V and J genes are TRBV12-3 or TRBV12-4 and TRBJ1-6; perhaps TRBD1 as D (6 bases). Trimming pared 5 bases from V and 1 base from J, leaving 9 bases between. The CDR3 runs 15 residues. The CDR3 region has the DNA TGTGCCAGCAGTCGACAGGCGTCCTATAATTCACCCCTCCACTTT. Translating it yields CASSRQASYNSPLHF.

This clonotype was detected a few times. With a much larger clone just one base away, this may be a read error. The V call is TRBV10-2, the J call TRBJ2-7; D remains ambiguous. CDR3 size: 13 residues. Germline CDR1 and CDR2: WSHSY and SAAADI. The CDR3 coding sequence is TGCGCCGGCAGTGAACAGTACGCCTACGAGCAGTACTTC. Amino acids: CAGSEQYAYEQYF.